These 27 T cell receptor beta chains were all obtained from the same sample, sequenced in a study of CD8 T cells in Susac syndrome (dated by TCRdb to about 2019). The library was obtained by the immunoSEQ multiplex PCR assay. RNA was extracted with the RNeasy kit and 0.5 to 1 ug was reverse transcribed using random hexamers. TCRdb itself trimmed the public reads at Q25 with fastp, ran MiXCR and retained productive beta chains. Every distinct CDR3 protein forms one entry, paired with its most common genes and DNA. The sample profile shows about 130,000 distinct CDR3 sequences; 80% to 85% of them were found once. Roughly 0.5% of the sample belongs to the ten largest clones. Sequencing input: CD8+ T cells from PBMCs. These TCRs come from a human donor with multiple sclerosis.

The sample holds one count of this clonotype. The rearrangement joins TRBV29-1 to TRBJ2-2; D remains ambiguous. Germline assignment: CDR1 SQVTM and CDR2 ANQGSEA. V dropped 7 bases and J dropped 3 bases, with 6 bases sitting between them. The CDR3 is 11 amino acids. The CDR3 spells CSAMDTGELFF. CDR3 coding DNA: TGCAGCGCTATGGACACCGGGGAGCTGTTTTTT.

The chain combines TRBV11-2 with TRBJ2-1; D might be TRBD2 (6 bases). Looked up from germline, CDR1 is SGHAT and CDR2 is FQNNGV. The CDR3 totals 16 residues. Trimming took 4 bases from V and 5 from J, leaving 18 bases between them. CDR3 residues: CASSSDWDWGNNEQFF. CDR3 nucleotide sequence: TGTGCCAGCAGCTCCGACTGGGACTGGGGAAACAATGAGCAGTTCTTC.

The J gene is TRBJ2-1, the V gene TRBV11-2, with D possibly matching TRBD1 (5 bases). V was cut by 0 bases and J by 5 bases, with 17 bases left in between. This CDR3 spans 17 amino acids. Germline V gene data show CDR1 as SGHAT and CDR2 as FQNNGV. The CDR3 nucleotides read TGTGCCAGCAGCTTAGATGAACCCAGGGTGCCCAACAATGAGCAGTTCTTC. Amino acid sequence: CASSLDEPRVPNNEQFF.

CDR3 residues: CASRPGSPMSPLHF. Here the CDR3 DNA reads TGTGCCAGCAGGCCTGGCTCCCCTATGTCACCCCTCCACTTT. The rearrangement uses TRBV25-1 and TRBJ1-6; the D is unclear. The V gene lost 6 bases and the J gene lost 10 bases, with 16 bases spanning the gap. Germline CDR1 MGHDK, CDR2 SYGVNS. CDR3 length equals 14 residues.

The chain joins TRBV2 to TRBJ2-3; D call uncertain. This CDR3 region has 13 residues. V lost 10 bases to trimming and J lost 2 bases, with 13 bases between them. In germline, CDR1 is SNHLY, CDR2 FYNNEI. CDR3 coding DNA: TGTGCCACGTACTACACCTACACAGATACGCAGTATTTT. It codes for CATYYTYTDTQYF.

The V gene is TRBV27, the J gene TRBJ1-1; D perhaps matches TRBD1 (5 bases). Germline values: CDR1 MNHEY, CDR2 SMNVEV (reference sequence). The germline V and J ends were trimmed by 0 bases and 8 bases, with 16 bases remaining between them. CDR3 length: 15 amino acids. The CDR3 protein is CASSLSGGYSSEAFF. In nucleotides, the CDR3 is TGTGCCAGCAGTTTATCGGGGGGTTACAGTTCCGAAGCTTTCTTT.

The CDR3 reads CASSLGSSPLNEQFF. DNA for the CDR3: TGTGCCAGCAGTTTAGGGTCCAGCCCCCTCAATGAGCAGTTCTTC. The genes are TRBV27 and TRBJ2-1; no definite D call. The length of the CDR3 is 15 residues. Germline CDR1 is MNHEY and CDR2 is SMNVEV (reference sequence). The V and J ends lost 2 bases and 6 bases respectively, with 14 bases between them.

CDR3 sequence: CSGVTGGKLFF. Written as DNA, the CDR3 is TGCAGCGGGGTAACAGGGGGAAAACTGTTTTTT. The V gene is TRBV29-1, the J gene TRBJ1-4; 8 bases line up with TRBD1. The ends lost 7 bases at V and 10 bases at J; junction bases unmatched: 5. CDR1 and CDR2 from the germline V gene are SQVTM and ANQGSEA. The CDR3 sequence is 11 residues long.

The rearrangement uses TRBV24-1 and TRBJ2-2; D may be TRBD1 (5 bases). V dropped 2 bases and J dropped 4 bases, with 10 bases sitting between them. From germline, CDR1 is KGHDR and CDR2 SFDVKD. The CDR3 runs 15 residues. CDR3 region: CATSDWGSSTGELFF. CDR3 coding DNA: TGTGCCACCAGTGATTGGGGCAGCAGCACCGGGGAGCTGTTTTTT.

CDR3 region: CASSEFRQLANYGYTF. The CDR3 DNA follows: TGTGCCAGCAGTGAATTCCGGCAGTTAGCTAACTATGGCTACACCTTC. The chain carries TRBV2 and TRBJ1-2, with D hard to call. In germline, CDR1 is SNHLY, CDR2 FYNNEI. Deletions cut 2 bases from V and 0 bases from J, with 13 bases between. The CDR3 runs to 16 residues.

V usage is TRBV6-1 and J usage is TRBJ2-3, with 7 bases matching TRBD1. The CDR3 is made up of 14 amino acids. Germline assignment: CDR1 MNHNS and CDR2 SASEGT. Trimming removed 11 bases from V and 2 bases from J; junction bases left unmatched: 10. The CDR3 sequence: CAARDRVHTDTQYF. The CDR3 DNA is TGTGCCGCACGAGACAGGGTCCACACAGATACGCAGTATTTT.

V gene TRBV21-1 combines with J gene TRBJ2-1; TRBD2 reflects the table's D call only, with no check against the DNA. TRBV21-1 is tagged as a pseudogene. The CDR3 is 19 amino acids. The CDR3 region is CASTGLAGGGGPVYNEQFF. CDR3 sequence (DNA): TGTGCCAGCACCGGACTAGCGGGGGGAGGTGGCCCTGTTTACAATGAGCAGTTCTTC.

Concerning this clonotype: This CDR3 is missing its conserved last phenylalanine or tryptophan, likely due to a read error. This rearrangement joins TRBV27 to TRBJ1-1; unclear D gene. Germline loops: CDR1 MNHEY, CDR2 SMNVEV (reference sequence). This CDR3 contains 13 residues. V gave up 0 bases and J gave up 1 base, with 3 bases separating them. CDR3 in amino acids: CASSLSKNTEAFL. As DNA, the CDR3 is TGTGCCAGCAGTTTATCCAAGAACACTGAAGCTTTCTTG.

The CDR3 loop is CASSQDGSAAISGNTIYF. The DNA for the CDR3 is TGCGCCAGCAGCCAAGACGGGTCAGCGGCGATCTCTGGAAACACCATATATTTT. The J gene is TRBJ1-3, the V gene TRBV4-1; D call uncertain. V lost 0 bases and J lost 0, with 15 bases in between. This CDR3 comprises 18 residues. Germline V gene sequence: CDR1 MGHRA, CDR2 YSYEKL.

J is TRBJ2-7 and V is TRBV28; either TRBD1 or TRBD2 may supply D (5 bases each). This CDR3 spans 14 amino acids. Trimming shortened V by 9 bases and J by 0 bases, and 15 bases separated the two germline ends. CDR1 is MDHEN and CDR2 is SYDVKM in the germline V gene. CDR3 DNA: TGTGCCAGTGCTCTGGGGGACCACTCCTACGAGCAGTACGTC. It is translated as CASALGDHSYEQYV.

The chain recombines TRBV28 with TRBJ1-2, with a possible D match to TRBD1 (5 bases). The CDR3 length is 17 residues. Germline lookup yields CDR1 MDHEN and CDR2 SYDVKM. Trimming stripped 7 bases from V and 2 bases from J, with 23 bases between. CDR3 residues: CASNTLTWGRVNYGYTF. Here the CDR3 DNA reads TGTGCCAGCAACACTCTGACTTGGGGCAGGGTGAACTATGGCTACACCTTC.

This sequence joins TRBV27 and TRBJ2-1; D may be TRBD1 (6 bases). V lost 2 bases and J lost 10, with 15 bases in between. The germline CDR1 and CDR2 sequences are MNHEY and SMNVEV (reference sequence). The CDR3 length is 14 residues. CDR3 sequence: CASSLRGTANEQFF. CDR3 DNA sequence: TGTGCCAGCAGTTTAAGGGGGACGGCCAACGAGCAGTTCTTC.

This chain joins TRBV27 and TRBJ1-6; D might be TRBD1 (5 bases). This CDR3 region has 14 residues. Trimming pared 2 bases from V and 7 bases from J, leaving 9 bases between. From germline, CDR1 is MNHEY and CDR2 SMNVEV (reference sequence). The CDR3 spells CASSLRGINSPLHF. The CDR3 region has the DNA TGTGCCAGCAGTTTACGGGGGATCAATTCACCCCTCCACTTT.

The chain has TRBV7-2 and TRBJ1-2; D is unresolved. CDR1 is SGHTA, CDR2 FQGNSA, per germline. This CDR3 region has 12 residues. V gave up 3 bases and J gave up 8 bases, with 10 bases separating them. The CDR3 loop reads CASSLEGYGYTF. Here the CDR3 DNA reads TGTGCCAGCAGCTTGGAGGGTTACGGCTACACCTTC.

This chain uses TRBV20-1 with TRBJ2-3; 8 bases fit TRBD2. The CDR3 contains 18 residues. Germline values: CDR1 DFQATT, CDR2 SNEGSKA (reference sequence). Unmatched junction bases numbered 20, after V lost 6 bases and J lost 3 bases. The CDR3 nucleotides are TGCAGTGCGAATGGCCAATTAGCGGGGCCAAGTAAAACAGATACGCAGTATTTT. It specifies CSANGQLAGPSKTDTQYF.

The chain uses TRBV27 and TRBJ2-1, with 10 nucleotides matching TRBD2. There are 14 residues in the CDR3. V was pared by 4 bases and J by 8 bases, with 5 bases of the junction left unmatched. The V gene's germline CDR1 is MNHEY and CDR2 SMNVEV (reference sequence). CDR3 DNA sequence: TGTGCCAGCAGTTCGGGGACTAGCGTACATGAGCAGTTCTTC. This sequence encodes CASSSGTSVHEQFF.

V and J are TRBV25-1 and TRBJ2-7; D perhaps matches TRBD2 (5 bases). The germline gives CDR1 MGHDK, CDR2 SYGVNS. V dropped 2 bases and J dropped 6 bases, with 14 bases sitting between them. CDR3 size: 14 residues. The chain's CDR3 is CASSEKEDGSEQYV. CDR3 in DNA: TGTGCCAGCAGTGAAAAGGAGGATGGCAGCGAGCAGTACGTC.

The chain combines TRBV27 with TRBJ1-5; TRBD1 might be the D (5 bases). The CDR3 totals 13 residues. Germline V lookup: CDR1 MNHEY, CDR2 SMNVEV (reference sequence). The germline V and J ends were trimmed by 8 bases and 4 bases, with 12 bases remaining between them. CDR3 nucleotide sequence: TGTGCCAGCGGGGCATGGATTAATCAGCCCCAGCATTTT. This codes for CASGAWINQPQHF.

The chain is built from TRBV4-3 and TRBJ2-1, with 8 bases fitting TRBD2. The CDR3 is 18 amino acids. V lost 0 bases to trimming and J lost 8 bases; unmatched junction nucleotides: 15. CDR1 LGHNA and CDR2 YSLEER come from the germline V gene. The chain's CDR3 is CASSQDWSVLAGSDEQFF. Here the CDR3 DNA reads TGCGCCAGCAGCCAAGATTGGTCGGTCCTAGCGGGTTCGGATGAGCAGTTCTTC.

The V gene is TRBV7-9, the J gene TRBJ1-6; no firm D call. The CDR3 covers 16 residues. Germline V gives CDR1 SEHNR, CDR2 FQNEAQ (reference sequence). V lost 5 bases and J lost 6, with 17 bases in between. In DNA form, the CDR3 reads TGTGCCAGCAGCCCCCCTGAGAGTATCGGTAATTCACCCCTCCACTTT. Its protein is CASSPPESIGNSPLHF.

The V and J genes are TRBV6-2 or TRBV6-3 and TRBJ2-6; D not certain. This CDR3 has 22 amino acids. Per the germline V gene, CDR1 is MNHEY and CDR2 is SVGEGT. The V end lost 1 base, the J end lost 0 bases, and 25 bases lay between the germline ends. CDR3: CASSYLPFESDVRVSGANVLTF. DNA of the CDR3: TGTGCCAGCAGTTACTTGCCCTTTGAATCGGATGTTAGGGTCTCTGGGGCCAACGTCCTGACTTTC.

The chain couples TRBV27 to TRBJ1-2; D not certain. Germline assignment: CDR1 MNHEY and CDR2 SMNVEV (reference sequence). The CDR3 spans 15 residues. The ends were cut back, 8 bases at V and 7 bases at J, with 23 bases in the middle. This CDR3 reads CASASKPRGASGYTF. CDR3 DNA sequence: TGTGCCAGCGCCTCAAAGCCTCGGGGAGCTAGTGGCTACACCTTC.